The 4 T cell receptor beta chains below come from one sample, sequenced in a study of blood T cell repertoires in COVID-19. Some clones are missing from TCRdb's copy, which holds only in-frame ones; the method was immunoSEQ multiplex PCR. The sample lists more than 250,000 clones; over 75% were seen once. Sequencing was carried out using peripheral blood. These receptors were collected from a man aged 45-65 years with active or convalescent COVID-19.

The genes are TRBV6-4 and TRBJ2-3; 7 bases line up with TRBD2. Germline CDR1 reads MRHNA; CDR2 reads SNTAGT. The CDR3 runs 15 residues. With 5 bases clipped from V and 6 bases from J, the junction kept 11 bases outside the gene matches. CDR3 nucleotides: TGTGCCAGCAGTATAAGGGCGGGAGTCCCCGATACGCAGTATTTT. This translates into CASSIRAGVPDTQYF.

This chain links TRBV6-6 with TRBJ2-1; D is perhaps TRBD2 (6 bases). This CDR3 has 15 amino acids. V was trimmed by 1 base and J by 8 bases, leaving 15 bases between them. CDR1 is MNHNY and CDR2 is SVGAGI in the germline V gene (reference sequence). The CDR3 nucleotides are TGTGCCAGCAGTTACTTAATAAGGGGAGGAGATGAGCAGTTCTTC. Amino acids: CASSYLIRGGDEQFF.

The rearrangement links TRBV29-1 to TRBJ2-1; perhaps TRBD1 as D (5 bases). V was clipped by 6 bases and J by 8 bases, with 11 bases between them. Per germline, CDR1 SQVTM and CDR2 ANQGSEA. This CDR3 has 11 amino acids. The CDR3 loop reads CSVQGEDEQFF. The CDR3 nucleotides are TGCAGCGTGCAGGGTGAGGATGAGCAGTTCTTC.

This chain links TRBV28 with TRBJ1-5, with D perhaps matching TRBD1 (6 bases). V lost 6 bases and J 7 bases, leaving 19 bases between the germline ends. Germline values: CDR1 MDHEN, CDR2 SYDVKM. The CDR3 is 15 residues long. The chain's CDR3 is CASSPGHSLYQPQHF. The CDR3 DNA reads TGTGCCAGCAGCCCGGGACACTCACTATACCAGCCCCAGCATTTT.